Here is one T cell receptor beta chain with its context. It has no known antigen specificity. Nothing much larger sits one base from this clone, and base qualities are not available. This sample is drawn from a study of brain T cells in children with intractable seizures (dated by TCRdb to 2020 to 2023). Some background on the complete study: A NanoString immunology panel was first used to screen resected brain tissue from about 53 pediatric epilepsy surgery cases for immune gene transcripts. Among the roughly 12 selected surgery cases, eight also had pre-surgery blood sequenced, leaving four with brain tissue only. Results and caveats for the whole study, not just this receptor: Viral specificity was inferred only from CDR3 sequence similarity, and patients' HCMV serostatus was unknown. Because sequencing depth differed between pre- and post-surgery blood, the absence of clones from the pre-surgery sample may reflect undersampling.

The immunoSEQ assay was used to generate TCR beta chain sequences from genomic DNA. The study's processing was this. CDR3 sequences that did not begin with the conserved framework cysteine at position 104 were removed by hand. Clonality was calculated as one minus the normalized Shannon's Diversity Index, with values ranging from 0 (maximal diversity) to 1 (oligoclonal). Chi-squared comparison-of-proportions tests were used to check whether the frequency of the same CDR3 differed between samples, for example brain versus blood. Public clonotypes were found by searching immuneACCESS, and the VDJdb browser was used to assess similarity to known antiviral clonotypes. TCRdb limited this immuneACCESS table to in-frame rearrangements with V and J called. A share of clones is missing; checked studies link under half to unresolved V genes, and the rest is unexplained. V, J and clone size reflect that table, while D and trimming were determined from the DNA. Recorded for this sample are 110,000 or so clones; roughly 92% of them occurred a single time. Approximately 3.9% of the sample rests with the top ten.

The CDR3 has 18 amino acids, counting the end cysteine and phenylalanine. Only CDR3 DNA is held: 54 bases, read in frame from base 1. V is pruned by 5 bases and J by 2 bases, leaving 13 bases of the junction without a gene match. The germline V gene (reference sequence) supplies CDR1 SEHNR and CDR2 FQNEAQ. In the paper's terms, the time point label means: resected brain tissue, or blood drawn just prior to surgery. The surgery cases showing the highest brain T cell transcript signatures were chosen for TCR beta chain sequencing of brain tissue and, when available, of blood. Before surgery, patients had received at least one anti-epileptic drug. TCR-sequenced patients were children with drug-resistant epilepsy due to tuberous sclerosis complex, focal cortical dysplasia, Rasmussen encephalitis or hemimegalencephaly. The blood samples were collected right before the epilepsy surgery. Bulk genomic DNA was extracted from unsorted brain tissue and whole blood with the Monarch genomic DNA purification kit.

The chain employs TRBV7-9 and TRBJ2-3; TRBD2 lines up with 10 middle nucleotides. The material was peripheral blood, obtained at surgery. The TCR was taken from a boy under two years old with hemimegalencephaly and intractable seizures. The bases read TGTGCCAGCAGCCCCCGCCTAGCGGGAGTAGGCTACACAGATACGCAGTATTTT. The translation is CASSPRLAGVGYTDTQYF.